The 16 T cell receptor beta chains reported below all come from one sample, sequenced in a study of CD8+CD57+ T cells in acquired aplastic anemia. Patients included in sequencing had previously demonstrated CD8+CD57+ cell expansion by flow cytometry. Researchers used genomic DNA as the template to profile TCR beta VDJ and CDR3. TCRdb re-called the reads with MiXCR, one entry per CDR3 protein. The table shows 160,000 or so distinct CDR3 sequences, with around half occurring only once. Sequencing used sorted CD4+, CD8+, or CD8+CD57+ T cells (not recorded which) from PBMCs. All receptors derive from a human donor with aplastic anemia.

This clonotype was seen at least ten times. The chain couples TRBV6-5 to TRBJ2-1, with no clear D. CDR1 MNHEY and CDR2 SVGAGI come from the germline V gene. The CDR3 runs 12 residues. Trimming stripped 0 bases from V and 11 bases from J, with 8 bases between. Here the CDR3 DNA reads TGTGCCAGCAGTTACTCGGCTGGCAAGCAGTTCTTC. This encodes CASSYSAGKQFF.

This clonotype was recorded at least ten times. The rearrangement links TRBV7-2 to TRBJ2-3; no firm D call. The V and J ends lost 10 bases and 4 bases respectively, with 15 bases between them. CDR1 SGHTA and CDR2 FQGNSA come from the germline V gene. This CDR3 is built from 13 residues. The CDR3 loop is CATEEGLADTQYF. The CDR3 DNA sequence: TGTGCCACCGAGGAAGGGCTCGCAGATACGCAGTATTTT.

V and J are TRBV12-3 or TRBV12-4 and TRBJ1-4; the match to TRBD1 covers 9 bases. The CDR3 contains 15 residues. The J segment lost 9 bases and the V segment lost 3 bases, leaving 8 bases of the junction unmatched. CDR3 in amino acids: CASSLITGGMKKLFF. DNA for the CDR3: TGTGCCAGCAGTTTGATTACAGGGGGCATGAAAAAACTGTTTTTT.

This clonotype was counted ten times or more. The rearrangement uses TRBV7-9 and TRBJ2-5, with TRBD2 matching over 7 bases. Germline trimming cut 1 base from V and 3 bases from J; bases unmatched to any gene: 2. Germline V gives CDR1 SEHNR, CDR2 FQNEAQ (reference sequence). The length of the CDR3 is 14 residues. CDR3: CASSLGLAEETQYF. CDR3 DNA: TGTGCCAGCAGCTTAGGGCTAGCGGAAGAGACCCAGTACTTC.

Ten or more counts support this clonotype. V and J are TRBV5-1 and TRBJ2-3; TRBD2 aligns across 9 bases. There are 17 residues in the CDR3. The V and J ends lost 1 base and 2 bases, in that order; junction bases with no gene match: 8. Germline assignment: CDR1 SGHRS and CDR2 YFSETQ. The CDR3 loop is CASSLSRGLALTDTQYF. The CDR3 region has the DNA TGCGCCAGCAGCTTGTCCCGAGGACTAGCGCTCACAGATACGCAGTATTTT.

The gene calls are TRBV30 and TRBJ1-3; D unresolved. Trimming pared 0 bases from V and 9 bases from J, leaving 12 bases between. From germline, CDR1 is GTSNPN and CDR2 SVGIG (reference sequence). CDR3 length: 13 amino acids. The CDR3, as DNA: TGTGCCTGGAGTGTACCAGCAGGAGGCACCATATATTTT. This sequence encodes CAWSVPAGGTIYF. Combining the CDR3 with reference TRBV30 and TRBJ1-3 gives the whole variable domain SQTIHQWPATLVQPVGSPLSLECTVEGTSNPNLYWYRQAAGRGLQLLFYSVGIGQISSEVPQNLSASRPQDRQFILSSKKLLLSDSGFYLCAWSVPAGGTIYFGEGSWLTVV.

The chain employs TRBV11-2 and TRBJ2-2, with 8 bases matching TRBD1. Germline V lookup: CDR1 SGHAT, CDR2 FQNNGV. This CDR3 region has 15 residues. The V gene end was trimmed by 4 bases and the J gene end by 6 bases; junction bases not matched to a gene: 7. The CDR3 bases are TGTGCCAGCAGCTCGGGACAGGACCTCCCCGGGGAGCTGTTTTTT. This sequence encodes CASSSGQDLPGELFF. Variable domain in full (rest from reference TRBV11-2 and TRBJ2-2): EAGVAQSPRYKIIEKRQSVAFWCNPISGHATLYWYQQILGQGPKLLIQFQNNGVVDDSQLPKDRFSAERLKGVDSTLKIQPAKLEDSAVYLCASSSGQDLPGELFFGEGSRLTVL.

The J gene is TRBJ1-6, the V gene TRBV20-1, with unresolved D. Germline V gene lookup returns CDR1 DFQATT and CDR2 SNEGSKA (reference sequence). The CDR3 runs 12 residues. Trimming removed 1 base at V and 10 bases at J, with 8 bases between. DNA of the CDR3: TGCAGTGCTAGAGGATGGAGCTCACCCCTCCACTTT. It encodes CSARGWSSPLHF.

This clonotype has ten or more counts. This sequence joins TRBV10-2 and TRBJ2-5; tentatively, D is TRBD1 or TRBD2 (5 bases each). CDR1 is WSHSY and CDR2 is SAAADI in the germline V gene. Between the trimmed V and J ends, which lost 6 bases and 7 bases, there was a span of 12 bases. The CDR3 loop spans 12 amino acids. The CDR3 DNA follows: TGCGCCAGCAGCGGGGACCCTGGGACCCAGTACTTC. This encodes CASSGDPGTQYF.

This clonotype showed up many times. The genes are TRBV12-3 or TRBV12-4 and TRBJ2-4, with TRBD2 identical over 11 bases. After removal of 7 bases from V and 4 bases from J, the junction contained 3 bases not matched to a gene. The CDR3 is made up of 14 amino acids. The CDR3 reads CASTLAGGKNIQYF. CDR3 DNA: TGTGCCAGCACCTTAGCGGGAGGGAAAAACATTCAGTACTTC.

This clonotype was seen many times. CDR3 bases: TGCAGTGCTCCGGGACAGATGAACACTGAAGCTTTCTTT. As protein: CSAPGQMNTEAFF. This chain uses TRBV20-1 with TRBJ1-1; the match to TRBD1 covers 7 bases. Germline CDR1 reads DFQATT; CDR2 reads SNEGSKA (reference sequence). The CDR3 sequence is 13 residues long. V was clipped by 5 bases and J by 0 bases; unmatched bases: 3.

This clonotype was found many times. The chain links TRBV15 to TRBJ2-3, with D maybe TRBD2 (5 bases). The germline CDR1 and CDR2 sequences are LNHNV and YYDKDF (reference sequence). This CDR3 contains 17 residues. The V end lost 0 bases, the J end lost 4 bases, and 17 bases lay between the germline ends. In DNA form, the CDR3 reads TGTGCCACCAGCAGAGATCAACTAGTTGGGTTTTCAGATACGCAGTATTTT. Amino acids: CATSRDQLVGFSDTQYF.

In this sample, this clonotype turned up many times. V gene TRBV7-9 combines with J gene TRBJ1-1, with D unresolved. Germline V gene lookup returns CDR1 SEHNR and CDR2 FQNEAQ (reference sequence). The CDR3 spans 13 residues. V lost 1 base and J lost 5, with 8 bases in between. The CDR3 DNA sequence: TGTGCCAGCAGCTTAGATGTGGCTACTGAAGCTTTCTTT. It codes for CASSLDVATEAFF.

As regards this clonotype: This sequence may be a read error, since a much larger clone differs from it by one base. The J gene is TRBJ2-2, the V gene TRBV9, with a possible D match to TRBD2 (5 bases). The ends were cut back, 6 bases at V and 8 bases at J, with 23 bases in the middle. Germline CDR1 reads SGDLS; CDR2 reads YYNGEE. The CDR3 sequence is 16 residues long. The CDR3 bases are TGTGCCAGCATCGCTCTCTTCGGGGTTTCCCCTGGGGAGCTGTTTTTT. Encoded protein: CASIALFGVSPGELFF.

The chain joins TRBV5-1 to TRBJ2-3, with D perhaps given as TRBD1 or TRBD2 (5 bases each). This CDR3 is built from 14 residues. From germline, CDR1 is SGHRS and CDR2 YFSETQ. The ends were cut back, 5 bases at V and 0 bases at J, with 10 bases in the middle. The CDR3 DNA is TGCGCCAGCAGGACGGGGCCTAGCACAGATACGCAGTATTTT. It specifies CASRTGPSTDTQYF.

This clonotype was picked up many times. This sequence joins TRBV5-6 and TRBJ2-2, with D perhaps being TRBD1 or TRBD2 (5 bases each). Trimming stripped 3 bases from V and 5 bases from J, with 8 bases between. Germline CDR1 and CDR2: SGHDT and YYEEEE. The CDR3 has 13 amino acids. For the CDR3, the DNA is TGTGCCAGCAGCTGGGACCCGACCGGGGAGCTGTTTTTT. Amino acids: CASSWDPTGELFF.